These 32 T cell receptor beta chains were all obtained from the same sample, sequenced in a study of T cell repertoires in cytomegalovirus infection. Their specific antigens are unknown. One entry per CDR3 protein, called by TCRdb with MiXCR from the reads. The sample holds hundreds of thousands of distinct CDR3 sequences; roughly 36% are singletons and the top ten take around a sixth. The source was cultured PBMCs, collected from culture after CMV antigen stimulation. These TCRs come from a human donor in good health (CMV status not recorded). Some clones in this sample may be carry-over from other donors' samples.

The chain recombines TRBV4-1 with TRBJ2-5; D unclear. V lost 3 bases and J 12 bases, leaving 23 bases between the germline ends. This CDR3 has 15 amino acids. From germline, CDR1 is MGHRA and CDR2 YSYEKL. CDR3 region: CASSQPLIPGPPEYF. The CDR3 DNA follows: TGCGCCAGCAGCCAGCCTCTCATCCCGGGTCCACCGGAGTACTTC.

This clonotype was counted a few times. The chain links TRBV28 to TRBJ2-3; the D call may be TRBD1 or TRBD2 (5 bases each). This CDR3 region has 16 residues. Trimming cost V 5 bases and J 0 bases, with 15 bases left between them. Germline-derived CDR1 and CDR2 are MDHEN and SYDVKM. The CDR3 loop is CASSGSLRDSTDTQYF. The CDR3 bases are TGTGCCAGCAGTGGCAGCCTCAGGGACAGCACAGATACGCAGTATTTT.

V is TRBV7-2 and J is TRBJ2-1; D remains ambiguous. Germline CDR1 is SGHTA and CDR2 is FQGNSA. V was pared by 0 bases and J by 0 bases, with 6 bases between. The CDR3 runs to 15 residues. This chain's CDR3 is CASSLALNSYNEQFF. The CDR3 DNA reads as TGTGCCAGCAGCTTAGCGCTTAACTCCTACAATGAGCAGTTCTTC.

CDR3: CASSARVLAKNIQYF. The CDR3 DNA is TGTGCCAGCAGTGCCCGGGTACTAGCCAAAAACATTCAGTACTTC. This chain joins TRBV2 and TRBJ2-4; D not certain. Trimming removed 4 bases at V and 0 bases at J, with 10 bases between. The germline CDR1 and CDR2 sequences are SNHLY and FYNNEI. The CDR3 has 15 amino acids.

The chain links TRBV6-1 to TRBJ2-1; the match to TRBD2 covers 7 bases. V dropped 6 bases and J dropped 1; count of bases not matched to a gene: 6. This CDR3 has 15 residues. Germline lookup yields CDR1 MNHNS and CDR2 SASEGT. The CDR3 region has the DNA TGTGCCAGCAGATTAGCGGGTCTATCCTACAATGAGCAGTTCTTC. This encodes CASRLAGLSYNEQFF.

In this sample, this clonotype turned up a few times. Written as DNA, the CDR3 is TGTGCCAGCAGCTTCCAAGTTAGGGGGGTGGTCACTGAAGCTTTCTTT. Translation gives CASSFQVRGVVTEAFF. The V call is TRBV7-6, the J call TRBJ1-1; a possible D gene is TRBD1 (6 bases). Trimming took 3 bases from V and 4 from J, leaving 18 bases between them. Germline V gene sequence: CDR1 SGHVS, CDR2 FNYEAQ. The CDR3 consists of 16 residues.

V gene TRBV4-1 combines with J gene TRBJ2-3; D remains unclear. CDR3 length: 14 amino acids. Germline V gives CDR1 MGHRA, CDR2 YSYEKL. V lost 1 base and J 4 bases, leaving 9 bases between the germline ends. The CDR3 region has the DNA TGCGCCAGCAGCCAAGGCCTAGTTCCAGATACGCAGTATTTT. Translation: CASSQGLVPDTQYF.

For the CDR3, the DNA is TGTGCCAGCAGCTTAGTGCGTTTCGGTGGTGAAAAACTGTTTTTT. This encodes CASSLVRFGGEKLFF. The chain links TRBV7-9 to TRBJ1-4; unclear D gene. The CDR3 has 15 residues. The germline V and J ends were trimmed by 1 base and 7 bases, with 13 bases remaining between them. Germline CDR1 is SEHNR and CDR2 is FQNEAQ (reference sequence).

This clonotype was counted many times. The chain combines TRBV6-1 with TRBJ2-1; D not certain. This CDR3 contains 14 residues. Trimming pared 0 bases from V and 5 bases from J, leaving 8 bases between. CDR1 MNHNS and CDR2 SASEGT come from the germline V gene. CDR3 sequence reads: CASSEALRHNEQFF. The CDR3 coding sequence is TGTGCCAGCAGTGAAGCCCTCCGGCACAATGAGCAGTTCTTC.

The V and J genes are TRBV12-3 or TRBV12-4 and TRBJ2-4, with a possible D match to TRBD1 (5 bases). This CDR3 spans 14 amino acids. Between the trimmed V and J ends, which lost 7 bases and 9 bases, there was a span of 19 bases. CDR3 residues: CASIRGTAGGIQYF. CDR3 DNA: TGTGCCAGCATTAGGGGAACCGCTGGTGGCATTCAGTACTTC.

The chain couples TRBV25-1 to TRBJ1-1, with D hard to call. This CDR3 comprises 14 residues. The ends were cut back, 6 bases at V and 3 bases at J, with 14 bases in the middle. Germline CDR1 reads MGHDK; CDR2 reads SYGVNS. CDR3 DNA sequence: TGTGCCAGCAGCGAACGGCCGGGCTACACTGAAGCTTTCTTT. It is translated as CASSERPGYTEAFF.

CDR3 sequence: CASSPGLEGQNIQYF. CDR3 nucleotides: TGTGCCAGCAGCCCGGGACTAGAGGGTCAGAACATTCAGTACTTC. J is TRBJ2-4 and V is TRBV6-5; 8 nucleotides match TRBD2. Losses at the gene ends were 6 bases for V and 7 bases for J; bases not matched to a gene: 11. This CDR3 is built from 15 residues. CDR1 and CDR2 from the germline V gene are MNHEY and SVGAGI.

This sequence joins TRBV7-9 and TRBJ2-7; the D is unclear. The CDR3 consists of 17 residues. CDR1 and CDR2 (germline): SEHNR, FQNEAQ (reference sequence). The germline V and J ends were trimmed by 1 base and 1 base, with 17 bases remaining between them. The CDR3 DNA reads TGTGCCAGCAGCTTAGGATGGGCTCACTTAGCATCCTACGAGCAGTACTTC. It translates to CASSLGWAHLASYEQYF.

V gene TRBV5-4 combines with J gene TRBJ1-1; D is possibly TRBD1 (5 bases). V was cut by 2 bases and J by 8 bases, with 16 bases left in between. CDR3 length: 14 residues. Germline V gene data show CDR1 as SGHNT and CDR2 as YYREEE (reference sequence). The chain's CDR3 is CASSFNPGTAEAFF. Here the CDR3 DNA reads TGTGCCAGCAGCTTTAACCCCGGGACGGCAGAAGCTTTCTTT.

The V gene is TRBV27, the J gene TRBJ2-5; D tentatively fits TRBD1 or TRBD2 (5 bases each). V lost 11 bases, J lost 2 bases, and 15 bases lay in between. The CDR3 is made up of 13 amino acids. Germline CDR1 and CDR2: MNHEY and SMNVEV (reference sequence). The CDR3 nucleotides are TGTGCCCCCGGGGACGGGGAACAAGAGACCCAGTACTTC. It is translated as CAPGDGEQETQYF.

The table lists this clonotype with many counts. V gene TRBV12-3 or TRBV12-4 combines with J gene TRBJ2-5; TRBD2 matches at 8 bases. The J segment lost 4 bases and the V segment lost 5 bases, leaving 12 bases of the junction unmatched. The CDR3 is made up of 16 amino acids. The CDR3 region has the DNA TGTGCCAGCAGTCCCCCTCCGACGGGGGGGGCAGAGACCCAGTACTTC. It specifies CASSPPPTGGAETQYF.

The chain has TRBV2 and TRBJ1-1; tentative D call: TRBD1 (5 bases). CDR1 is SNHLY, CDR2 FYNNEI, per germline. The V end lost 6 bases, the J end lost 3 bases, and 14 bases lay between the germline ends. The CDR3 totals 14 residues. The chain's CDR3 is CASRRDPRDTEAFF. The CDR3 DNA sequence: TGTGCCAGCAGGAGGGACCCTCGGGACACTGAAGCTTTCTTT.

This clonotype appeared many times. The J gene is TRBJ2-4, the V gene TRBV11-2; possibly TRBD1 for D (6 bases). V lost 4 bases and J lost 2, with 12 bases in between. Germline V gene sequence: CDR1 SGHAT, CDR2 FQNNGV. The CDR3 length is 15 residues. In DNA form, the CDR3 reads TGTGCCAGCAGCTCATCCAGGGGAACCAAAAACATTCAGTACTTC. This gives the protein CASSSSRGTKNIQYF.

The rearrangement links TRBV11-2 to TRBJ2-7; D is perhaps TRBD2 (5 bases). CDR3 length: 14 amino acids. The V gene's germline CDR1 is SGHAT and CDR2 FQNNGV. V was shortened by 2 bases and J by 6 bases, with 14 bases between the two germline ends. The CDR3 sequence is CASSLIVVRGEQYF. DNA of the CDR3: TGTGCCAGCAGCTTAATTGTGGTACGGGGCGAGCAGTACTTC.

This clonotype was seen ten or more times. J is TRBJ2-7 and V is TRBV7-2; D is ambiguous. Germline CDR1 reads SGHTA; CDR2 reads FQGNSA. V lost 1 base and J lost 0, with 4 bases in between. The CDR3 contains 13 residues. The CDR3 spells CASSLDSSYEQYF. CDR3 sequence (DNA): TGTGCCAGCAGCTTAGACAGCTCCTACGAGCAGTACTTC.

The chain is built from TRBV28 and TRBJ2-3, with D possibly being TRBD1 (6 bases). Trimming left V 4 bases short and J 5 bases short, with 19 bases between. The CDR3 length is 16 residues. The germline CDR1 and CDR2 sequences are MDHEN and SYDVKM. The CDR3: CASSSPQQGLVDTQYF. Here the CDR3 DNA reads TGTGCCAGCAGTTCCCCGCAACAGGGCCTCGTAGATACGCAGTATTTT. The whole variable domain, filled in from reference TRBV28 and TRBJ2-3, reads DVKVTQSSRYLVKRTGEKVFLECVQDMDHENMFWYRQDPGLGLRLIYFSYDVKMKEKGDIPEGYSVSREKKERFSLILESASTNQTSMYLCASSSPQQGLVDTQYFGPGTRLTVL.

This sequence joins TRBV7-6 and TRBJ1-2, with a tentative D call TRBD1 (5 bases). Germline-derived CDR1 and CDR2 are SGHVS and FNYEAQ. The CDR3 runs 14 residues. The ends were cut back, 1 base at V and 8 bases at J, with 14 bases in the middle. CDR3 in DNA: TGTGCCAGCAGCTTAGAAGGGGCTGAGGAAGGCTACACCTTC. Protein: CASSLEGAEEGYTF.

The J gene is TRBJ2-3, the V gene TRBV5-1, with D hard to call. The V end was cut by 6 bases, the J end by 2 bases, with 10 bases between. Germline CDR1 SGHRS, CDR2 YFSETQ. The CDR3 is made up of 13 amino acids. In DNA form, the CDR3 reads TGCGCCAGCATGCTATCCACCACAGATACGCAGTATTTT. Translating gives CASMLSTTDTQYF.

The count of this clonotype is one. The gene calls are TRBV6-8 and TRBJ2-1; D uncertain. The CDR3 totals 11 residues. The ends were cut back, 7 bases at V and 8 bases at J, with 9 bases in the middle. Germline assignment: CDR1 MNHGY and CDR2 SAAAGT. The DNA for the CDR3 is TGTGCCAGCATCTCCGAGGATGAGCAGTTCTTC. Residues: CASISEDEQFF.

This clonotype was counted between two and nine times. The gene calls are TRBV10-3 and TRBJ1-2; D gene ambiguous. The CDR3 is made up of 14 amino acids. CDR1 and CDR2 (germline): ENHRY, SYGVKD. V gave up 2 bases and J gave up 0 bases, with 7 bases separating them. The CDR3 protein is CAISEMGTNYGYTF. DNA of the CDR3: TGTGCCATCAGTGAGATGGGGACTAACTATGGCTACACCTTC.

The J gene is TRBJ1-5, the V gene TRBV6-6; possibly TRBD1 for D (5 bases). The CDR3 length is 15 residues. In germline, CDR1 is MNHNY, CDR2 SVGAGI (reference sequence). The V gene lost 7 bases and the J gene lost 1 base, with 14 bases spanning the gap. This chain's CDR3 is CASTGGGGSNQPQHF. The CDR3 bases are TGTGCCAGCACGGGTGGTGGGGGAAGCAATCAGCCCCAGCATTTT.

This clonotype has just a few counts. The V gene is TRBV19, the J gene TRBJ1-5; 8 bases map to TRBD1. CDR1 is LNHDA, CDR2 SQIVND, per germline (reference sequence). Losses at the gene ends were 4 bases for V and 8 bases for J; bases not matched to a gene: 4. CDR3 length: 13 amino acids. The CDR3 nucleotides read TGTGCCAGTAGTACCGACAGGGGTGAGCCCCAGCATTTT. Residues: CASSTDRGEPQHF.

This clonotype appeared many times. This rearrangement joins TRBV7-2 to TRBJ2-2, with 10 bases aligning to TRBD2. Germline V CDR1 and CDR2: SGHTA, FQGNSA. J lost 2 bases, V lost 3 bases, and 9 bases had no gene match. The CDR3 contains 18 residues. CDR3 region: CASSFPHSGGTNTGELFF. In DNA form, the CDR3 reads TGTGCCAGCAGCTTCCCCCATAGCGGGGGGACAAACACCGGGGAGCTGTTTTTT.

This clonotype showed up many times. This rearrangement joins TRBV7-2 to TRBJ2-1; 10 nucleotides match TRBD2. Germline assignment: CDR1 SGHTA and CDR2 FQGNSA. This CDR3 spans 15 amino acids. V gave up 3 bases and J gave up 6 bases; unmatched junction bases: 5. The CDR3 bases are TGTGCCAGCAGCTTCCAGCGGGGGGGCCTCAATGAGCAGTTCTTC. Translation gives CASSFQRGGLNEQFF.

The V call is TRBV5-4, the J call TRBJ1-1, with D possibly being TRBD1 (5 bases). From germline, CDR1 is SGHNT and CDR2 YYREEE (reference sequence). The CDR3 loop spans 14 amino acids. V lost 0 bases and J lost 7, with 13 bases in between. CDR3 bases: TGTGCCAGCAGCTTGGCCCGAGGGGCGGATGAAGCTTTCTTT. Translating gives CASSLARGADEAFF.

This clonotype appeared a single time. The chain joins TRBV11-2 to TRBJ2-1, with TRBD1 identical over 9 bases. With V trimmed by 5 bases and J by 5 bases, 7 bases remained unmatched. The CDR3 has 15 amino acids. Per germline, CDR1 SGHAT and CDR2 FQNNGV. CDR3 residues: CASSGDRVAHNEQFF. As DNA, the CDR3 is TGTGCCAGCAGCGGGGACAGGGTTGCCCACAATGAGCAGTTCTTC.

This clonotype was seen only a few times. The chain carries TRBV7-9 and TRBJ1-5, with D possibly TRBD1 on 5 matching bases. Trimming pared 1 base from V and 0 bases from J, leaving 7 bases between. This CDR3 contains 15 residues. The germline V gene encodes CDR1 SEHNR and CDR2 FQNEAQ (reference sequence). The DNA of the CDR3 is TGTGCCAGCAGCTTAGGGGGCGATAGCAATCAGCCCCAGCATTTT. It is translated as CASSLGGDSNQPQHF.